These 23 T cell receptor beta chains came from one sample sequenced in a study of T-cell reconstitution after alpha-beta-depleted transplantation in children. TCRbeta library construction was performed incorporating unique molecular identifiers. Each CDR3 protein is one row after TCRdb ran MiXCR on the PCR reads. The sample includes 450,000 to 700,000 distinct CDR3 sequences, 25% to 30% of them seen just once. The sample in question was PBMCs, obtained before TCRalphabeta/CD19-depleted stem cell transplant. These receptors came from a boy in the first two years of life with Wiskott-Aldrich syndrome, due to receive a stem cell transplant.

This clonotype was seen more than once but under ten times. The CDR3 DNA reads as TGTGCCACCAGTGAGGGAGGGCGGAACTATGGCTACACCTTC. Its protein product is CATSEGGRNYGYTF. The V and J genes are TRBV24-1 and TRBJ1-2; D ambiguous. V shed 4 bases and J shed 2 bases, with 10 bases lying between them. CDR1 is KGHDR, CDR2 SFDVKD, per germline. The CDR3 loop spans 14 amino acids.

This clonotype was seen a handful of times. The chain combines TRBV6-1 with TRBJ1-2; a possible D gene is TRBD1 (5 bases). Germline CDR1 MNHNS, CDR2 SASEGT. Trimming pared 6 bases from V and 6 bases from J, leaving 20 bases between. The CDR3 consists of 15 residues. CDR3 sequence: CASSSAGQSYNGYTF. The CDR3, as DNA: TGTGCCAGCAGCTCGGCAGGGCAGAGTTATAATGGCTACACCTTC.

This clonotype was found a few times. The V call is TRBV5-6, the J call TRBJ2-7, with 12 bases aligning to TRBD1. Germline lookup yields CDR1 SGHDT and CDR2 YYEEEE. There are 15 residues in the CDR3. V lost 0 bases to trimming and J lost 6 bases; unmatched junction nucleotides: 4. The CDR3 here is CASSLAGTGGFEQYF. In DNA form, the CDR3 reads TGTGCCAGCAGCTTGGCCGGGACAGGGGGCTTCGAGCAGTACTTC. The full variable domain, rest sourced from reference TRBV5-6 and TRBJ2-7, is DAGVTQSPTHLIKTRGQQVTLRCSPKSGHDTVSWYQQALGQGPQFIFQYYEEEERQRGNFPDRFSGHQFPNYSSELNVNALLLGDSALYLCASSLAGTGGFEQYFGPGTRLTVT.

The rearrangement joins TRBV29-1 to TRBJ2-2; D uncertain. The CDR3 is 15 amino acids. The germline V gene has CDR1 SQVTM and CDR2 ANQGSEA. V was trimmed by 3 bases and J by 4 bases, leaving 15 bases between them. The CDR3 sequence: CSVDLGRVGTGELFF. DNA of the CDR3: TGCAGCGTTGATCTAGGAAGGGTGGGCACCGGGGAGCTGTTTTTT.

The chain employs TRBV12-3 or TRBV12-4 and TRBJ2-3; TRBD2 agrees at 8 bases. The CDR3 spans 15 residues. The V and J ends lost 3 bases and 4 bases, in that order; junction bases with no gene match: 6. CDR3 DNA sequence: TGTGCCAGCAGTTTGTCAGCGGGAGTTTCAGATACGCAGTATTTT. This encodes CASSLSAGVSDTQYF.

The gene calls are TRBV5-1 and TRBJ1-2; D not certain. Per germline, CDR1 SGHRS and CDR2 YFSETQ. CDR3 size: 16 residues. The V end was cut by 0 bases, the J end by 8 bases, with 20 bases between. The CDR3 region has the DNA TGCGCCAGCAGCTTGGACCCACCTCCTGGGTGGAGCGGCTACACCTTC. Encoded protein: CASSLDPPPGWSGYTF.

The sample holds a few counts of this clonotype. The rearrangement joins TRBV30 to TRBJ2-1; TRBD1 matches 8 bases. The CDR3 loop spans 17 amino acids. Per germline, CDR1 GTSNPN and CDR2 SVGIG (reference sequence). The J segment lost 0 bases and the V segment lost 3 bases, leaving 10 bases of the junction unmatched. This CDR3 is CAWSIQGVVSSYNEQFF. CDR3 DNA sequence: TGTGCCTGGAGCATACAGGGGGTTGTCAGCTCCTACAATGAGCAGTTCTTC.

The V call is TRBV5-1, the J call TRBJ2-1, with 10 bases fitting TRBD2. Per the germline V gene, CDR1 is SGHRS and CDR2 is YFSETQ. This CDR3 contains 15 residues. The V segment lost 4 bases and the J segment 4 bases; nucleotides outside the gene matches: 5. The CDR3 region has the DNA TGCGCCAGCAGCACTACTAGCGGGGTTTACAATGAGCAGTTCTTC. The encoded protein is CASSTTSGVYNEQFF.

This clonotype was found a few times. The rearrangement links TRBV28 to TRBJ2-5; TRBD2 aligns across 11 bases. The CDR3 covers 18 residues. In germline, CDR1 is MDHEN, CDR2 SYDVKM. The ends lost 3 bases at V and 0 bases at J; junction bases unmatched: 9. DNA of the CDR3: TGTGCCAGCAGTTTTAGCGGGAGGGCCGAGGAATACCAAGAGACCCAGTACTTC. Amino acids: CASSFSGRAEEYQETQYF.

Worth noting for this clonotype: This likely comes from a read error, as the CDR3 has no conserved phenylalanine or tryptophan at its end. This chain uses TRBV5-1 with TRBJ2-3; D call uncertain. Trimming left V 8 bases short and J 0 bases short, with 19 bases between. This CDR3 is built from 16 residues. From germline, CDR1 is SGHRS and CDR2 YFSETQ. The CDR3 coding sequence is TGCGCCAGTAAGCGCCCTGACGAGGCTAGCACAGATACGCAGTATTTG. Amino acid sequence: CASKRPDEASTDTQYL.

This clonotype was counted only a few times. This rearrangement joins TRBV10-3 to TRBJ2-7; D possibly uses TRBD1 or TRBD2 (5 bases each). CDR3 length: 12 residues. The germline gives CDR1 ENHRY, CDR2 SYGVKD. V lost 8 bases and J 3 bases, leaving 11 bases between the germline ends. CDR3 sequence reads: CAIGVGGYEQYF. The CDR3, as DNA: TGTGCCATCGGGGTTGGGGGCTACGAGCAGTACTTC.

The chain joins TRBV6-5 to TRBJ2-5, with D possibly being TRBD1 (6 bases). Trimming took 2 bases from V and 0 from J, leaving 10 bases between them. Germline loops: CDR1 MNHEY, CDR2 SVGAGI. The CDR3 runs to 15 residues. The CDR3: CASSYRGSYQETQYF. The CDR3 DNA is TGTGCCAGCAGTTACAGGGGGAGCTACCAAGAGACCCAGTACTTC.

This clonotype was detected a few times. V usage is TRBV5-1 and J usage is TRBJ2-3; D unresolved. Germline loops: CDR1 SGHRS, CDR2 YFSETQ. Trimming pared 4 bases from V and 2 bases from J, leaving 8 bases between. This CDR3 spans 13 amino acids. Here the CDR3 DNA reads TGCGCCAGCAGCGGACCAAACACAGATACGCAGTATTTT. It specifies CASSGPNTDTQYF.

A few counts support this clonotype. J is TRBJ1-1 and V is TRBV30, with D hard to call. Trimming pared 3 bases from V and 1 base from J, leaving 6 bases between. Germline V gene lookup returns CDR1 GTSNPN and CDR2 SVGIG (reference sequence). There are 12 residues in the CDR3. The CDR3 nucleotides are TGTGCCTGGAGACAGTGGAACACTGAAGCTTTCTTT. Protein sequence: CAWRQWNTEAFF.

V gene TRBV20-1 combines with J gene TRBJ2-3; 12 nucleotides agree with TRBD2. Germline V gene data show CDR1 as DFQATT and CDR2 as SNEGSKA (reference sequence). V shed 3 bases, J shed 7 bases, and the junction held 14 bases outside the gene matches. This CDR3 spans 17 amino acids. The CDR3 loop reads CSASPRLAGATSNTQYF. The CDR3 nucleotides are TGCAGTGCTAGTCCCCGACTAGCGGGAGCCACCTCGAATACGCAGTATTTT.

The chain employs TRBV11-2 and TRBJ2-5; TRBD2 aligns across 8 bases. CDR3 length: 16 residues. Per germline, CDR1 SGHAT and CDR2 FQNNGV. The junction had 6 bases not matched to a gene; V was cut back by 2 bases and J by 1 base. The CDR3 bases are TGTGCCAGCAGCTTAAAGCGGGGGTATGGCCAAGAGACCCAGTACTTC. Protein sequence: CASSLKRGYGQETQYF. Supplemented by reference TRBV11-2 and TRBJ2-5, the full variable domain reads EAGVAQSPRYKIIEKRQSVAFWCNPISGHATLYWYQQILGQGPKLLIQFQNNGVVDDSQLPKDRFSAERLKGVDSTLKIQPAKLEDSAVYLCASSLKRGYGQETQYFGPGTRLLVL.

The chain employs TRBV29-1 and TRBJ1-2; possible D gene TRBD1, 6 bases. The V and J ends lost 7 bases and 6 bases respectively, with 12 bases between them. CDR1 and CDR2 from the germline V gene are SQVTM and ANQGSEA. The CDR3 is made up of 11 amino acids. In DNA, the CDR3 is TGCAGCGCAGAACGGGACAATGGCTACACCTTC. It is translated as CSAERDNGYTF.

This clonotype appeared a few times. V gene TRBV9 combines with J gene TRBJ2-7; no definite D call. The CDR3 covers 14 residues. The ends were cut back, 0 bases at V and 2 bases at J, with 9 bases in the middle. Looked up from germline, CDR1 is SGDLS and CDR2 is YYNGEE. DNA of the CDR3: TGTGCCAGCAGCGTAGGGGCTAACCCCTACGAGCAGTACTTC. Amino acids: CASSVGANPYEQYF.

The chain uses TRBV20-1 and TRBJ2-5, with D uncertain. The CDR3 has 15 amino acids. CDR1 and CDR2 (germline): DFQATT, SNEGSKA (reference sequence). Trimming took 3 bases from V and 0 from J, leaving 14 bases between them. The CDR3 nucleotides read TGCAGTGCTAGTTCGTCAGAAACGTACCAAGAGACCCAGTACTTC. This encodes CSASSSETYQETQYF.

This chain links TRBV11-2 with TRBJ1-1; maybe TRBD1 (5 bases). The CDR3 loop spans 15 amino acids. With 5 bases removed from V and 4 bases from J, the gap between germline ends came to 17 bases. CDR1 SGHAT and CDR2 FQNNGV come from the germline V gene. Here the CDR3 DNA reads TGTGCCAGCAGCCACAAATCAGCGGGGGGCACTGAAGCTTTCTTT. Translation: CASSHKSAGGTEAFF.

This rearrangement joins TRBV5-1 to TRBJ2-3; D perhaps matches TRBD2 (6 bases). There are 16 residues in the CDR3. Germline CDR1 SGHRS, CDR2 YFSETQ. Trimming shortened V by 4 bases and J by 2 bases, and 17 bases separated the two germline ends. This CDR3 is CASSRGVGRPTDTQYF. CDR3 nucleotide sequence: TGCGCCAGCAGCCGAGGAGTGGGGAGGCCCACAGATACGCAGTATTTT.

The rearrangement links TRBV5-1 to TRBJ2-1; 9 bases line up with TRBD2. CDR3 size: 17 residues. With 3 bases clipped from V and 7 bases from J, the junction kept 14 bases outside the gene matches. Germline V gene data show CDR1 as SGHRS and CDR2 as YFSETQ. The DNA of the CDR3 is TGCGCCAGCAGCTGGGAGACCGGGACTAGCAGTACAAATGAGCAGTTCTTC. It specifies CASSWETGTSSTNEQFF.

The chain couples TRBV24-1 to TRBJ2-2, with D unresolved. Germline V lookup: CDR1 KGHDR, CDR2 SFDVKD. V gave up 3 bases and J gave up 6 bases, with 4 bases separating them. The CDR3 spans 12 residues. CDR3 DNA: TGTGCCACCAGTGATATGGCCGGGGAGCTGTTTTTT. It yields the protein CATSDMAGELFF.